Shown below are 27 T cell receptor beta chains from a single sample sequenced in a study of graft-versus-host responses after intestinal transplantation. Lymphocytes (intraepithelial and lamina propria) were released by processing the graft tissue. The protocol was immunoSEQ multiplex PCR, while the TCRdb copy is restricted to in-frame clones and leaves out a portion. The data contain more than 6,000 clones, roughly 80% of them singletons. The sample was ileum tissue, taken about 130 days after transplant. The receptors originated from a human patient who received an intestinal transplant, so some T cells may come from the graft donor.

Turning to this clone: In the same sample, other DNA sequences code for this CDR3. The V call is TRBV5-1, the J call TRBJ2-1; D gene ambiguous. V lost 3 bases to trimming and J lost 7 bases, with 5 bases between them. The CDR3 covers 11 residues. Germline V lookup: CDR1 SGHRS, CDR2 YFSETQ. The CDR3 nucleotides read TGCGCCAGCAGCTCTCAAAATGAGCAGTTCTTC. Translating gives CASSSQNEQFF.

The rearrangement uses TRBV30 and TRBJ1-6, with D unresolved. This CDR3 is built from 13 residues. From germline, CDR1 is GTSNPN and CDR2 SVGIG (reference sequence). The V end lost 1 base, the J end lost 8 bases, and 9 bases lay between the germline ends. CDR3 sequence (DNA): TGTGCCTGGAGTGAAAGGTTGGATTCACCCCTCCACTTT. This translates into CAWSERLDSPLHF.

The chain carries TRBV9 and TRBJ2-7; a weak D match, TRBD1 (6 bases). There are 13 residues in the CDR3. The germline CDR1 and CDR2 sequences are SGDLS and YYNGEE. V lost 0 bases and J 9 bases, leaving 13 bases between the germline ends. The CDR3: CASSVGRGAVQYF. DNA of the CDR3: TGTGCCAGCAGCGTAGGCAGGGGCGCCGTGCAGTACTTC.

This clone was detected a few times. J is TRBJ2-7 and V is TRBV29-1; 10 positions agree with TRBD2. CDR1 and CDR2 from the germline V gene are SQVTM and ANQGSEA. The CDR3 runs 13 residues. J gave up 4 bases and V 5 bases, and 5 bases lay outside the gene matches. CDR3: CSVLLAGGYEQYF. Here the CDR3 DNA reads TGCAGCGTTCTGTTAGCGGGAGGTTACGAGCAGTACTTC.

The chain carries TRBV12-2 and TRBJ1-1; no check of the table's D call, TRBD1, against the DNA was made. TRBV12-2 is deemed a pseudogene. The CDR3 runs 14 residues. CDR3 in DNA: TGTGCAAGTCGCCCCGGACAGAGGAACACTGAAGCTTTCTTT. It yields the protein CASRPGQRNTEAFF.

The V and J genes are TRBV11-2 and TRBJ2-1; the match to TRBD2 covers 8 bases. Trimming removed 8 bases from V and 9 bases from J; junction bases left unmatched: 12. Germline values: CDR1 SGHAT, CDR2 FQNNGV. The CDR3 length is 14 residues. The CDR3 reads CASCPYGGVGEQFF. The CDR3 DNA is TGTGCCAGCTGCCCTTACGGGGGGGTTGGTGAGCAGTTCTTC.

CDR3 protein: CASSRHYNEQFF. The CDR3 coding sequence is TGCGCCAGCAGCCGACACTACAATGAGCAGTTCTTC. V usage is TRBV5-1 and J usage is TRBJ2-1; D call uncertain. The CDR3 is made up of 12 amino acids. Germline CDR1 is SGHRS and CDR2 is YFSETQ. Trimming removed 4 bases at V and 3 bases at J, with 5 bases between.

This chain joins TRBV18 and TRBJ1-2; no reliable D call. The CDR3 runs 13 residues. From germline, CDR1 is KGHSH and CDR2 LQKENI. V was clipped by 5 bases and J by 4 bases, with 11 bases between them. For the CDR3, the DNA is TGTGCCAGCTCAGAAGGCAAGGGCTATGGCTACACCTTC. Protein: CASSEGKGYGYTF.

The DNA of the CDR3 is TGTGCCAGCGGCCCGGGACCCTACGAGCAGTACTTC. It encodes CASGPGPYEQYF. The chain employs TRBV7-6 and TRBJ2-7, with D tentatively TRBD1 or TRBD2 (5 bases each). Germline CDR1 is SGHVS and CDR2 is FNYEAQ. The CDR3 spans 12 residues. Trimming took 8 bases from V and 2 from J, leaving 10 bases between them.

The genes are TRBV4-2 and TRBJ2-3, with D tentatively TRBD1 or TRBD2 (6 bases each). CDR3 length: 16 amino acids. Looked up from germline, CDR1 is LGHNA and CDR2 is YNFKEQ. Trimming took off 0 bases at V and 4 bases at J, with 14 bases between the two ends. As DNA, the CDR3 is TGTGCCAGCAGCCAAGATCCAGGGGCTAGCGCAGATACGCAGTATTTT. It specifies CASSQDPGASADTQYF.

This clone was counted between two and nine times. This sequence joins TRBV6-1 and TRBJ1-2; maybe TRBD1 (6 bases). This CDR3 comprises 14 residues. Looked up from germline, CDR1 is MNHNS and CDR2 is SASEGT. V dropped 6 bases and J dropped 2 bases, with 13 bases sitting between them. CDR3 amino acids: CASRTGQLNYGYTF. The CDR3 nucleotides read TGTGCCAGCAGAACAGGACAGTTGAACTATGGCTACACCTTC.

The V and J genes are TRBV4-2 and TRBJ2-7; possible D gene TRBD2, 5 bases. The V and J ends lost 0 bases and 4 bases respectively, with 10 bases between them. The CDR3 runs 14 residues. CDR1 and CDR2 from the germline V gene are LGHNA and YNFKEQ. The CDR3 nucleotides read TGTGCCAGCAGCCAAGATCTCCGGGGATACGAGCAGTACTTC. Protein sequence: CASSQDLRGYEQYF.

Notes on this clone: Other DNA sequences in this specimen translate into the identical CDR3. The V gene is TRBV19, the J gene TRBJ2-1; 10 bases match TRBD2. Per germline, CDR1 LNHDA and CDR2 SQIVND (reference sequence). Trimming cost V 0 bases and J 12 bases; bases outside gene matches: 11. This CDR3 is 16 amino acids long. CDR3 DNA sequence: TGTGCCAGTAGTATAGATTTGACCAGCGGGAGGGTGGTGCAGTTCTTC. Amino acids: CASSIDLTSGRVVQFF.

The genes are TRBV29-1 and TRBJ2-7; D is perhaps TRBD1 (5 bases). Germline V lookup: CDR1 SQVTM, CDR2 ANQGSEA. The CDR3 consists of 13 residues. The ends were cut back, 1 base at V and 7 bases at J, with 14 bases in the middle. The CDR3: CSVEGTSYGEQYF. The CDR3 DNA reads TGCAGCGTTGAAGGGACAAGCTACGGGGAGCAGTACTTC.

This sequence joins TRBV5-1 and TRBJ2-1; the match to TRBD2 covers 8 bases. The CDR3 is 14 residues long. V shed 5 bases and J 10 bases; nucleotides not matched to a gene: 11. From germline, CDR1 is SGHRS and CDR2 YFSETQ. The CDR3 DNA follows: TGCGCCAGCAGGGCCGGGACTAGTTTCTCCGAGCAGTTCTTC. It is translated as CASRAGTSFSEQFF.

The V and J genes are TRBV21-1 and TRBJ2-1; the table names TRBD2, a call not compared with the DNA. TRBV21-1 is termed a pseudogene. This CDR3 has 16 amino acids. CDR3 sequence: CASTATPSGKSNEQFF. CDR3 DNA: TGTGCCAGCACCGCAACTCCTAGCGGGAAATCCAATGAGCAGTTCTTC.

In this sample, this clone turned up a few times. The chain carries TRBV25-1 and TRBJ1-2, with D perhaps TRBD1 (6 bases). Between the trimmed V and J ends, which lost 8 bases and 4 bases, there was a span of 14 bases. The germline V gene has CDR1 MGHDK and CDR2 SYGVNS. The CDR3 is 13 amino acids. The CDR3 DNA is TGTGCCAGCGAACAGGGTAGAGGCTATGGCTACACCTTC. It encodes CASEQGRGYGYTF.

The CDR3 protein is CASSQDTGYGYTF. The CDR3 nucleotides read TGTGCCAGCAGCCAAGATACGGGGTATGGCTACACCTTC. V usage is TRBV14 and J usage is TRBJ1-2, with D uncertain. Trimming cost V 0 bases and J 5 bases, with 7 bases left between them. The CDR3 is made up of 13 amino acids. Germline assignment: CDR1 SGHDN and CDR2 FVKESK.

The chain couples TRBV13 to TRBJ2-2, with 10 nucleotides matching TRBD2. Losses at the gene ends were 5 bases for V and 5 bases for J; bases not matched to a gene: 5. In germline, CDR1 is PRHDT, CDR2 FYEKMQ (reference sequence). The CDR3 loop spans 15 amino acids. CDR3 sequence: CASSPQRGGTGELFF. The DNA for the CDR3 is TGTGCCAGCAGCCCCCAGCGGGGGGGAACCGGGGAGCTGTTTTTT.

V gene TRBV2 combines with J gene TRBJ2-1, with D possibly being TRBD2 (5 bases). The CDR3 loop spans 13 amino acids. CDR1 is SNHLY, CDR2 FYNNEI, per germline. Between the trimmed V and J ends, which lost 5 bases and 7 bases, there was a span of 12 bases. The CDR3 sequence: CASSTSSGNEQFF. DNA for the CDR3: TGTGCCAGCAGTACCTCGAGCGGTAATGAGCAGTTCTTC. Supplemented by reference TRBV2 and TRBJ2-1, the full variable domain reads EPEVTQTPSHQVTQMGQEVILRCVPISNHLYFYWYRQILGQKVEFLVSFYNNEISEKSEIFDDQFSVERPDGSNFTLKIRSTKLEDSAMYFCASSTSSGNEQFFGPGTRLTVL.

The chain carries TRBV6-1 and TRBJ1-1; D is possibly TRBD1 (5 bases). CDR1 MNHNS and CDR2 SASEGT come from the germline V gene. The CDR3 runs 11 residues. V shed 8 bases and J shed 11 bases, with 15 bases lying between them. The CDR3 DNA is TGTGCCAGCCGCTGGGGGGGTTCGGCTTTCTTT. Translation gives CASRWGGSAFF.

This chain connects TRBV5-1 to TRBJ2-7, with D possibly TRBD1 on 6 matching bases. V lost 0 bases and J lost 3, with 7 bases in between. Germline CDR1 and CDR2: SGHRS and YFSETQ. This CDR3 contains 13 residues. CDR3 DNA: TGCGCCAGCAGCTTGGGAGGGGGCTACGAGCAGTACTTC. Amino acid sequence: CASSLGGGYEQYF.

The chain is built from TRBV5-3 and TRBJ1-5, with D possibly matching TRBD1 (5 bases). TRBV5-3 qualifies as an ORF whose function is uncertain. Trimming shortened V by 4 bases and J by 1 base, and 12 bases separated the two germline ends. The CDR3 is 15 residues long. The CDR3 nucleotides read TGTGCCAGAAGCGTGGGGGGTGACAGCAATCAGCCCCAGCATTTT. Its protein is CARSVGGDSNQPQHF.

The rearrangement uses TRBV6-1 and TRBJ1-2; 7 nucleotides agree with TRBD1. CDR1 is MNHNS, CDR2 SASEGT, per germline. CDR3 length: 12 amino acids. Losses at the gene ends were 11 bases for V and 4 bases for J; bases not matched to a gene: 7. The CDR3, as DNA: TGTGCCCATACAGGGGACATCTATGGCTACACCTTC. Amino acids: CAHTGDIYGYTF.

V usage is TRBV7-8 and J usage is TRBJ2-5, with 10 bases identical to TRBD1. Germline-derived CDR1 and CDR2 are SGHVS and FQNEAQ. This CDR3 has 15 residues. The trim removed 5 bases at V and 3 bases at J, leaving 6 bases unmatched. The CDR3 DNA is TGTGCCAGCAGCCTCGACAGGGGGCGGGAAGAGACCCAGTACTTC. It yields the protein CASSLDRGREETQYF.

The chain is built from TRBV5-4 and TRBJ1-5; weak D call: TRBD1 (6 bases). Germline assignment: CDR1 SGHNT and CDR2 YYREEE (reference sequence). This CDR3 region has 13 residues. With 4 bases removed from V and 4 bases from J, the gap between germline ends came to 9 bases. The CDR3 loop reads CASSLDRNQPQHF. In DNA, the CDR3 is TGTGCCAGCAGCCTGGACAGAAATCAGCCCCAGCATTTT.

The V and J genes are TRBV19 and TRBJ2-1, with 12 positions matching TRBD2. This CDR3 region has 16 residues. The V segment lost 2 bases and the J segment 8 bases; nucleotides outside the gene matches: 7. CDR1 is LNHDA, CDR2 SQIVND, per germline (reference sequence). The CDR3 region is CASSITASGRGDEQFF. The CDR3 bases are TGTGCCAGTAGTATAACGGCTAGCGGGAGGGGTGATGAGCAGTTCTTC. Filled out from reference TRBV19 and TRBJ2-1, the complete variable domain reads DGGITQSPKYLFRKEGQNVTLSCEQNLNHDAMYWYRQDPGQGLRLIYYSQIVNDFQKGDIAEGYSVSREKKESFPLTVTSAQKNPTAFYLCASSITASGRGDEQFFGPGTRLTVL.